Listed below are T cell receptor beta chains from one sample, sequenced in a study of CD8 T cells in Susac syndrome. TCRdb re-analysed the immunoSEQ multiplex PCR reads in MiXCR, keeping a single row per CDR3 protein. The data hold 90,000 to 110,000 distinct CDR3 sequences, with about 96% observed a single time. Sequenced: CD4+ T cells from PBMCs. These receptors all come from a human donor in good health. Both conserved end residues are part of each CDR3. Fields, in order: CDR3 DNA, CDR3 protein, clone size, V gene, D gene, J gene. D genes are given only for firm matches. A row's size may be missing; if present it is once, few, many or a size class.

TGCGCCAGCAGCCAAGAGGGGAGTTCTAGGGCCAACGTCCTGACTTTC | CASSQEGSSRANVLTF | . | TRBV4-3 | . | TRBJ2-6
TGTGCCAGCTCACCTCGGCAGGGCGTAACTGAAGCTTTCTTT | CASSPRQGVTEAFF | . | TRBV18 | . | TRBJ1-1
TGTGCCAGCAGCTTAGGCGGGTTTAGCGAGCAGTACTTC | CASSLGGFSEQYF | . | TRBV11-2 | . | TRBJ2-7
TGTGCCAGCTCACCACGGCGGGACAACCACGAGCAGTACTTC | CASSPRRDNHEQYF | . | TRBV18 | . | TRBJ2-7
TGTGCCCAAAGGGATAAGGGCTACGAGCAGTACTTC | CAQRDKGYEQYF | . | TRBV27 | . | TRBJ2-7
TGCAGTGCTTGGGACCGGAGTAAGCGTCACGCTTTCTTT | CSAWDRSKRHAFF | . | TRBV20-1 | . | TRBJ1-1
TGTGCTAGCAGTATGGGAGTCTCGGCAGATACGCAGTATTTT | CASSMGVSADTQYF | . | TRBV7-7 | . | TRBJ2-3
TGCAGCGCCGCGGGACCTTCAAGCTCCTACGAGCAGTACTTC | CSAAGPSSSYEQYF | . | TRBV29-1 | . | TRBJ2-7
TGTGCCAGCAGCGTAGCAGCGGGAGGAGTCAATGAGCAGTTCTTC | CASSVAAGGVNEQFF | . | TRBV9 | TRBD2 | TRBJ2-1
TGTGCCAACACCTCGGGACTAGCGGGGGCCTACAATGAGCAGTTCTTC | CANTSGLAGAYNEQFF | once | TRBV5-4 | TRBD2 | TRBJ2-1
TGTGCCAGCAGCCAAGCGCAGCGGAGCACAGATACGCAGTATTTT | CASSQAQRSTDTQYF | . | TRBV4-2 | . | TRBJ2-3
TGTGCCAGCAGCCCGGGACTCTACTCCTACAATGAGCAGTTCTTC | CASSPGLYSYNEQFF | . | TRBV7-2 | . | TRBJ2-1
TGCGCCAGCAGCCAAGCGGGGGAAGAGACCCAGTACTTC | CASSQAGEETQYF | . | TRBV4-3 | . | TRBJ2-5
TGTGCCAGCAGCTTCTTTCGTCAGGCCAAAAACATTCAGTACTTC | CASSFFRQAKNIQYF | . | TRBV11-2 | . | TRBJ2-4
TGTGCCAGCAGCTCCTTGCTGGGACAGGGTAATTCACCCCTCCACTTT | CASSSLLGQGNSPLHF | . | TRBV5-4 | TRBD1 | TRBJ1-6
TGTGCCAGCGGGGGAGGGAACTATGGCTACACCTTC | CASGGGNYGYTF | . | TRBV28 | . | TRBJ1-2
TGTGCCAGCAGCGCCTCTAGCGCTCGAGATACGCAGTATTTT | CASSASSARDTQYF | once | TRBV7-2 | . | TRBJ2-3
TGTGCCAGCAGCTTAGCGACAGGGGGCGTGGAGACCCAGTACTTC | CASSLATGGVETQYF | . | TRBV7-2 | TRBD1 | TRBJ2-5
TGTGCCAGCAGGGCTGACAGTTACACCGGGGAGCTGTTTTTT | CASRADSYTGELFF | . | TRBV2 | . | TRBJ2-2
TGTGCCAGTAGTATGGCCCCAAGGCAGCCCCAGCATTTT | CASSMAPRQPQHF | . | TRBV19 | . | TRBJ1-5
TGTGCCAGCAGCGGGGGGCTGGGACAGGGGGTGTCTGGAAACACCATATATTTT | CASSGGLGQGVSGNTIYF | . | TRBV5-6 | TRBD1 | TRBJ1-3
TGTGCCAGCAGCATAGGGGGGGCCTATGGCTACACCTTC | CASSIGGAYGYTF | . | TRBV6-5 | . | TRBJ1-2
TGTGCCAGCAGCTCTGGACTAGCGGGGGGGACAGATACGCAGTATTTT | CASSSGLAGGTDTQYF | . | TRBV7-2 | TRBD2 | TRBJ2-3
TGTGCCAGCACCCCCGGACCGAACGCCGCTGGAAACACCATATATTTT | CASTPGPNAAGNTIYF | . | TRBV5-6 | . | TRBJ1-3
TGCGCCAGCAGCCGCCTCGTCAGCGGGAGGGCGTACAATGAGCAGTTCTTC | CASSRLVSGRAYNEQFF | . | TRBV4-3 | TRBD2 | TRBJ2-1
TGTGCCAGCAGTTTGTTGGCGGATCGGGAAAAACTGTTTTTT | CASSLLADREKLFF | . | TRBV12-3/TRBV12-4 | . | TRBJ1-4
TGTGCCAGTAGTATAGATATGTTCGGCAATCAGCCCCAGCATTTT | CASSIDMFGNQPQHF | . | TRBV19 | . | TRBJ1-5
TGCGCCAGCAGCTTTATGACAGGGGGAAATGAAAAACTGTTTTTT | CASSFMTGGNEKLFF | . | TRBV5-1 | TRBD1 | TRBJ1-4
TGTGCCAGCAGGGCAGTGAACACCGGGGAGCTGTTTTTT | CASRAVNTGELFF | . | TRBV2 | . | TRBJ2-2
TGCAGCGTTGTGAACCCAGGTGCCTACGAGCAGTACTTC | CSVVNPGAYEQYF | . | TRBV29-1 | . | TRBJ2-7
TGTGCCAGCAGCTTTCACCAATTCACCGGGACTAGGCCTAGGAACATTCAGTACTTC | CASSFHQFTGTRPRNIQYF | . | TRBV7-9 | TRBD2 | TRBJ2-4
TGTGCCAGCAGCCAAGGACAGGTTTATAGCAATCAGCCCCAGCATTTT | CASSQGQVYSNQPQHF | . | TRBV3-1 | . | TRBJ1-5
TGCAGTGCTAGAGGTCGGGACAGCCAAGAGACCCAGTACTTC | CSARGRDSQETQYF | . | TRBV20-1 | TRBD1 | TRBJ2-5
TGTGCCAGCAGCCGCCGACTAGCGGGAAGGACCGGGGAGCTGTTTTTT | CASSRRLAGRTGELFF | . | TRBV3-1 | TRBD2 | TRBJ2-2
TGCAGTGCAACTGACAACGCTGAAGCTTTCTTT | CSATDNAEAFF | once | TRBV20-1 | . | TRBJ1-1
TGTGCCAGCAGCCGTTTTGGCTACGAGCAGTACTTC | CASSRFGYEQYF | . | TRBV12-3/TRBV12-4 | . | TRBJ2-7
TGTGCCAGCAGCCTCCGGCGGGGGGGCCTTTCGGAGACCCAGTACTTC | CASSLRRGGLSETQYF | . | TRBV5-4 | TRBD2 | TRBJ2-5
TGTGCCAGCACCCTCGACAGGGGGCTGAACACTGAAGCTTTCTTT | CASTLDRGLNTEAFF | . | TRBV2 | TRBD1 | TRBJ1-1
TGCAGTGCTAGAATCCCCCAGCGGGAGGGCTCCGGGGAGCTGTTTTTT | CSARIPQREGSGELFF | . | TRBV20-1 | TRBD2 | TRBJ2-2
TGTGCCAGCCGGTGGAGGGAATCGAACACCGGGGAGCTGTTTTTT | CASRWRESNTGELFF | . | TRBV3-1 | . | TRBJ2-2
TGTGCCAACCGGCATAGGGAGAACACCGGGGAGCTGTTTTTT | CANRHRENTGELFF | . | TRBV12-3/TRBV12-4 | . | TRBJ2-2